One sample yielded the 14 T cell receptor beta chains listed below, sequenced in a study of cytomegalovirus exposure and HLA in healthy donors. Use of 60 Vbeta and 13 Jbeta primers characterized the PCR. Repertoires were generated with immunoSEQ multiplex PCR, while TCRdb's copy carries only in-frame clones and drops some. This table has about 200,000 clones, about four fifths appearing once. Sequenced material: PBMCs. These receptors all stem from a woman aged 45-59 years in good health and CMV-seronegative.

V gene TRBV7-9 combines with J gene TRBJ2-3, with TRBD1 matching over 8 bases. This CDR3 region has 15 residues. CDR1 is SEHNR and CDR2 is FQNEAQ in the germline V gene (reference sequence). V dropped 4 bases and J dropped 5; count of bases not matched to a gene: 8. The CDR3 protein is CASSSNLRGRDTQYF. CDR3 nucleotides: TGTGCCAGCAGCTCGAACCTCAGGGGGCGAGATACGCAGTATTTT.

CDR3 sequence (DNA): TGTGCCAGCAGCCTAGCGGGAGTTATCACAGATACGCAGTATTTT. Its protein is CASSLAGVITDTQYF. V and J are TRBV14 and TRBJ2-3, with 9 bases fitting TRBD2. V was clipped by 4 bases and J by 2 bases; unmatched bases: 4. This CDR3 region has 15 residues. CDR1 and CDR2 from the germline V gene are SGHDN and FVKESK. The whole variable domain, filled in from reference TRBV14 and TRBJ2-3, reads EAGVTQFPSHSVIEKGQTVTLRCDPISGHDNLYWYRRVMGKEIKFLLHFVKESKQDESGMPNNRFLAERTGGTYSTLKVQPAELEDSGVYFCASSLAGVITDTQYFGPGTRLTVL.

For the CDR3, the DNA is TGTGCCACCAGCAGGGCGGACTCGGAGGCCCAGCATTTT. It yields the protein CATSRADSEAQHF. The genes are TRBV15 and TRBJ1-5; unclear D gene. The V end lost 3 bases, the J end lost 11 bases, and 14 bases lay between the germline ends. CDR3 length: 13 residues. The germline CDR1 and CDR2 sequences are LNHNV and YYDKDF (reference sequence). Variable domain in full (rest from reference TRBV15 and TRBJ1-5): DAMVIQNPRYQVTQFGKPVTLSCSQTLNHNVMYWYQQKSSQAPKLLFHYYDKDFNNEADTPDNFQSRRPNTSFCFLDIRSPGLGDTAMYLCATSRADSEAQHFGDGTRLSIL.

The chain links TRBV5-1 to TRBJ2-7; D might be TRBD1 (6 bases). The CDR3 is 16 amino acids. CDR1 and CDR2 from the germline V gene are SGHRS and YFSETQ. V was trimmed by 3 bases and J by 3 bases, leaving 19 bases between them. For the CDR3, the DNA is TGCGCCAGCAGCTCAGGGGATCTGGGTAGCTTCTACGAGCAGTACTTC. Translating it yields CASSSGDLGSFYEQYF.

The rearrangement links TRBV7-2 to TRBJ1-1; D remains ambiguous. CDR3 length equals 16 residues. Trimming left V 1 base short and J 1 base short, with 13 bases between. Looked up from germline, CDR1 is SGHTA and CDR2 is FQGNSA. CDR3 protein: CASSLDMTGRNTEAFF. CDR3 nucleotide sequence: TGTGCCAGCAGCTTAGATATGACTGGCCGGAACACTGAAGCTTTCTTT.

The chain is built from TRBV19 and TRBJ1-2; tentatively, D is TRBD1 (5 bases). Germline V gene data show CDR1 as LNHDA and CDR2 as SQIVND (reference sequence). The CDR3 is 13 amino acids. V shed 5 bases and J shed 3 bases, with 10 bases lying between them. The CDR3 loop reads CASSFRGYYGYTF. DNA of the CDR3: TGTGCCAGTAGTTTTAGGGGATACTATGGCTACACCTTC.

As DNA, the CDR3 is TGTGCCAGCAGTCCCGGGACAGGAGGGAGCAACACTGAAGCTTTCTTT. It codes for CASSPGTGGSNTEAFF. V is TRBV27 and J is TRBJ1-1, with 8 bases lining up with TRBD1. The germline V gene has CDR1 MNHEY and CDR2 SMNVEV (reference sequence). The CDR3 has 16 amino acids. V lost 5 bases and J lost 2; bases outside the gene matches: 10.

This rearrangement joins TRBV2 to TRBJ1-1; 8 bases match TRBD1. Germline V lookup: CDR1 SNHLY, CDR2 FYNNEI. The CDR3 is made up of 14 amino acids. With 6 bases clipped from V and 1 base from J, the junction kept 4 bases outside the gene matches. CDR3: CASRPGQGNTEAFF. DNA of the CDR3: TGTGCCAGCAGACCCGGACAGGGGAACACTGAAGCTTTCTTT.

This chain links TRBV9 with TRBJ1-1; D is possibly TRBD1 (6 bases). V was shortened by 4 bases and J by 1 base, with 14 bases between the two germline ends. The CDR3 is 15 amino acids. CDR1 and CDR2 (germline): SGDLS, YYNGEE. CDR3 nucleotides: TGTGCCAGCAGCCCGAGGGGGTCGGGGAACACTGAAGCTTTCTTT. Translating it yields CASSPRGSGNTEAFF.

The genes are TRBV5-1 and TRBJ2-7; 7 nucleotides line up with TRBD1. Per the germline V gene, CDR1 is SGHRS and CDR2 is YFSETQ. The CDR3 spans 15 residues. The J segment lost 3 bases and the V segment lost 4 bases, leaving 10 bases of the junction unmatched. This CDR3 is CASSIQTGVFYEQYF. CDR3 DNA sequence: TGCGCCAGCAGCATTCAAACAGGGGTCTTCTACGAGCAGTACTTC.

This clone was counted between two and nine times. V usage is TRBV29-1 and J usage is TRBJ1-1; D may be TRBD1 (6 bases). This CDR3 contains 13 residues. V lost 3 bases and J lost 1, with 9 bases in between. The germline CDR1 and CDR2 sequences are SQVTM and ANQGSEA. The CDR3 here is CSVDRGSNTEAFF. The CDR3 DNA is TGCAGCGTTGACAGGGGATCGAACACTGAAGCTTTCTTT. Based on the CDR3 plus reference TRBV29-1 and TRBJ1-1, the full variable domain is SAVISQKPSRDICQRGTSLTIQCQVDSQVTMMFWYRQQPGQSLTLIATANQGSEATYESGFVIDKFPISRPNLTFSTLTVSNMSPEDSSIYLCSVDRGSNTEAFFGQGTRLTVV.

Concerning this clone: A read error may produce the germline difference seen at one junction end. The chain couples TRBV18 to TRBJ2-7; TRBD2 aligns across 11 bases. Per germline, CDR1 KGHSH and CDR2 LQKENI. The length of the CDR3 is 17 residues. The DNA for the CDR3 is TGTGCCAGCTCACCACAATATAGCGGGAGGGCCGACTACGGGCAGTACTTC. Its translation: CASSPQYSGRADYGQYF. Variable domain in full (rest from reference TRBV18 and TRBJ2-7): NAGVMQNPRHLVRRRGQEARLRCSPMKGHSHVYWYRQLPEEGLKFMVYLQKENIIDESGMPKERFSAEFPKEGPSILRIQQVVRGDSAAYFCASSPQYSGRADYGQYFGPGTRLTVT.

This sequence joins TRBV10-3 and TRBJ1-2, with 8 bases identical to TRBD1. Germline values: CDR1 ENHRY, CDR2 SYGVKD. The ends lost 5 bases at V and 12 bases at J; junction bases unmatched: 11. The CDR3 has 13 residues. The CDR3 spells CAISPTADRGDTF. The CDR3 bases are TGTGCCATCAGTCCGACGGCCGACAGGGGCGACACCTTC.

This clone came up a few times. The chain links TRBV28 to TRBJ1-3; D possibly corresponds to TRBD1 (6 bases). This CDR3 spans 16 amino acids. The V gene lost 5 bases and the J gene lost 3 bases, with 17 bases spanning the gap. The germline V gene encodes CDR1 MDHEN and CDR2 SYDVKM. The CDR3 region has the DNA TGTGCCAGCAGTCCGTCCGGGGGGCTTGGTGGAAACACCATATATTTT. This translates into CASSPSGGLGGNTIYF.